Below, 30 T cell receptor beta chains from the same sample are listed, as sequenced in a study of T-cell reconstitution after alpha-beta-depleted transplantation in children. Unique molecular identifiers were used in preparing the TCRbeta library. TCRdb used MiXCR to reprocess the PCR reads, holding one entry per CDR3 protein. The data show hundreds of thousands of distinct CDR3 sequences, with about 12% seen just once and roughly 0.77% held by the top ten. The sample was PBMCs, taken before TCRalphabeta/CD19-depleted stem cell transplant. The receptors were gathered from a girl aged 2 to 10 with congenital amegakaryocytic thrombocytopenia, due to receive a stem cell transplant.

J is TRBJ2-2 and V is TRBV7-2; D call uncertain. Germline CDR1 SGHTA, CDR2 FQGNSA. The CDR3 consists of 13 residues. V was shortened by 5 bases and J by 4 bases, with 8 bases between the two germline ends. This CDR3 is CASSPQFTGELFF. The CDR3 region has the DNA TGTGCCAGCAGCCCCCAGTTCACCGGGGAGCTGTTTTTT.

This clonotype was recorded at least ten times. The rearrangement uses TRBV6-1 and TRBJ2-1, with TRBD1 matching 10 bases. Germline-derived CDR1 and CDR2 are MNHNS and SASEGT. V shed 6 bases and J 6 bases; nucleotides not matched to a gene: 2. The CDR3 length is 13 residues. CDR3 coding DNA: TGTGCCAGCAGATGGACAGGGGGCAATGAGCAGTTCTTC. It encodes CASRWTGGNEQFF.

This clonotype showed up many times. The J gene is TRBJ1-2, the V gene TRBV28; 8 nucleotides match TRBD1. The germline gives CDR1 MDHEN, CDR2 SYDVKM. The CDR3 is made up of 14 amino acids. J was trimmed by 0 bases and V by 6 bases; bases with no gene match: 3. This CDR3 is CASSRQGPNYGYTF. The CDR3 nucleotides read TGTGCCAGCAGCCGACAGGGGCCTAACTATGGCTACACCTTC.

The chain has TRBV6-2 or TRBV6-3 and TRBJ2-5, with D perhaps TRBD1 (6 bases). The CDR3 length is 15 residues. V was shortened by 3 bases and J by 0 bases, with 11 bases between the two germline ends. Germline V gives CDR1 MNHEY, CDR2 SVGEGT. In nucleotides, the CDR3 is TGTGCCAGCAGTTATTCCGGACAGTACCAAGAGACCCAGTACTTC. It specifies CASSYSGQYQETQYF.

The J gene is TRBJ2-2, the V gene TRBV24-1, with 14 bases fitting TRBD2. In germline, CDR1 is KGHDR, CDR2 SFDVKD. V dropped 4 bases and J dropped 6; count of bases not matched to a gene: 6. The CDR3 consists of 17 residues. CDR3 in amino acids: CATSERLAGGPSGELFF. The CDR3 nucleotides read TGTGCCACCAGTGAGAGACTAGCGGGAGGGCCATCCGGGGAGCTGTTTTTT.

This clonotype was detected many times. V gene TRBV28 combines with J gene TRBJ1-5; D is perhaps TRBD1 (6 bases). The CDR3 consists of 15 residues. Germline V gives CDR1 MDHEN, CDR2 SYDVKM. Trimming took off 4 bases at V and 6 bases at J, with 16 bases between the two ends. The CDR3 sequence is CASSSPERGGQPQHF. The DNA of the CDR3 is TGTGCCAGCAGTTCCCCAGAAAGGGGGGGTCAGCCCCAGCATTTT.

This clonotype was observed at least ten times. CDR3 sequence (DNA): TGTGCCAGCAGGTTTTTTAGCGGGCCCTCCTACAATGAGCAGTTCTTC. This translates into CASRFFSGPSYNEQFF. This sequence joins TRBV6-2 or TRBV6-3 and TRBJ2-1; 7 bases are shared with TRBD2. This CDR3 is built from 16 residues. The germline gives CDR1 MNHEY, CDR2 SVGEGT. J gave up 0 bases and V 6 bases, and 8 bases lay outside the gene matches.

This clonotype was picked up a small number of times. The V call is TRBV7-9, the J call TRBJ1-5; D gene ambiguous. The V and J ends lost 9 bases and 4 bases respectively, with 10 bases between them. Germline V gene lookup returns CDR1 SEHNR and CDR2 FQNEAQ (reference sequence). The CDR3 totals 12 residues. CDR3 DNA: TGTGCCAGACCTTCGGGGAATCAGCCCCAGCATTTT. It is translated as CARPSGNQPQHF.

The chain has TRBV7-6 and TRBJ2-7; D is tentatively TRBD1 or TRBD2 (5 bases each). Germline CDR1 reads SGHVS; CDR2 reads FNYEAQ. This CDR3 contains 18 residues. V lost 5 bases to trimming and J lost 5 bases, with 28 bases between them. The CDR3 reads CASSPNQGRDQDPNEQYF. In nucleotides, the CDR3 is TGTGCCAGCAGCCCCAATCAAGGCCGGGACCAAGACCCAAACGAGCAGTACTTC.

This clonotype occurred many times. The chain combines TRBV5-1 with TRBJ2-3; 7 bases are shared with TRBD1. Germline assignment: CDR1 SGHRS and CDR2 YFSETQ. This CDR3 has 15 residues. V lost 4 bases and J lost 1; bases outside the gene matches: 6. CDR3 in amino acids: CASSPTGIGTDTQYF. Written as DNA, the CDR3 is TGCGCCAGCAGCCCGACAGGGATAGGCACAGATACGCAGTATTTT.

This clonotype was recorded many times. CDR3 DNA: TGTGCCACCAGTGATTTGTCACACGGGGGGCAGTACTTC. Amino acid sequence: CATSDLSHGGQYF. The V call is TRBV24-1, the J call TRBJ2-7; D possibly corresponds to TRBD2 (6 bases). Germline CDR1 KGHDR, CDR2 SFDVKD. V gave up 0 bases and J gave up 9 bases, with 11 bases separating them. The CDR3 has 13 residues.

This clonotype was detected ten times or more. The CDR3 reads CASSVTSSEQFF. The CDR3 DNA follows: TGCGCCAGCAGCGTTACTAGCTCTGAGCAGTTCTTC. The V call is TRBV5-1, the J call TRBJ2-1; the D gene is possibly TRBD2 (6 bases). Trimming cost V 4 bases and J 9 bases, with 11 bases left between them. The V gene's germline CDR1 is SGHRS and CDR2 YFSETQ. The CDR3 extends over 12 amino acids.

This clonotype was counted a few times. This chain joins TRBV20-1 and TRBJ2-7; 10 bases fit TRBD2. This CDR3 has 15 residues. The germline gives CDR1 DFQATT, CDR2 SNEGSKA (reference sequence). The CDR3 protein is CSGLAVPLRYDEQYF. CDR3 bases: TGCAGCGGACTAGCGGTCCCGCTACGGTACGACGAGCAGTACTTC.

The rearrangement joins TRBV7-9 to TRBJ2-1, with a possible D match to TRBD2 (5 bases). V was trimmed by 3 bases and J by 2 bases, leaving 14 bases between them. The CDR3 runs 16 residues. Germline V lookup: CDR1 SEHNR, CDR2 FQNEAQ (reference sequence). The CDR3: CASSFSWEIAYNEQFF. CDR3 nucleotides: TGTGCCAGCAGCTTTTCGTGGGAGATCGCCTACAATGAGCAGTTCTTC.

This clonotype was seen repeatedly, ten times or more. V is TRBV12-3 or TRBV12-4 and J is TRBJ2-1; 9 bases are shared with TRBD1. This CDR3 has 13 amino acids. The V segment lost 4 bases and the J segment 8 bases; nucleotides outside the gene matches: 3. CDR3 in amino acids: CASSSRQGDEQFF. The CDR3 bases are TGTGCCAGCAGTTCCCGACAGGGGGATGAGCAGTTCTTC.

This clonotype has a count of ten or more. This chain links TRBV5-1 with TRBJ2-1; D possibly corresponds to TRBD2 (6 bases). The CDR3 length is 15 residues. Germline CDR1 reads SGHRS; CDR2 reads YFSETQ. Trimming stripped 0 bases from V and 5 bases from J, with 12 bases between. CDR3 nucleotides: TGCGCCAGCAGCTTGGTCGCTAGCGCTAACAATGAGCAGTTCTTC. This sequence encodes CASSLVASANNEQFF.

This clonotype was detected many times. This chain uses TRBV9 with TRBJ2-7; 14 bases are shared with TRBD2. CDR1 SGDLS and CDR2 YYNGEE come from the germline V gene. This CDR3 has 16 residues. The J segment lost 7 bases and the V segment lost 4 bases, leaving 10 bases of the junction unmatched. CDR3 bases: TGTGCCAGCAGCTTCGGGACTAGCGGGAGTTTGATTGAGCAGTACTTC. It is translated as CASSFGTSGSLIEQYF.

This sequence joins TRBV6-2 or TRBV6-3 and TRBJ2-6, with 7 bases fitting TRBD1. Germline assignment: CDR1 MNHEY and CDR2 SVGEGT. There are 21 residues in the CDR3. Trimming removed 6 bases from V and 0 bases from J; junction bases left unmatched: 20. The CDR3 region is CASSNSVRTDRSVSGANVLTF. CDR3 nucleotide sequence: TGTGCCAGCAGCAACTCCGTTCGAACGGACAGGTCCGTCTCTGGGGCCAACGTCCTGACTTTC.

This clonotype was seen more than once but under ten times. This sequence joins TRBV7-9 and TRBJ2-1; 12 bases line up with TRBD1. CDR1 is SEHNR, CDR2 FQNEAQ, per germline (reference sequence). V shed 6 bases and J 6 bases; nucleotides not matched to a gene: 6. There are 15 residues in the CDR3. CDR3 coding DNA: TGTGCCAGCAGTAGCCGGGACAGGGGGCTCAATGAGCAGTTCTTC. Protein: CASSSRDRGLNEQFF. The full variable domain, in which reference TRBV7-9 and TRBJ2-1 provide the parts outside the CDR3, is DTGVSQNPRHKITKRGQNVTFRCDPISEHNRLYWYRQTLGQGPEFLTYFQNEAQLEKSRLLSDRFSAERPKGSFSTLEIQRTEQGDSAMYLCASSSRDRGLNEQFFGPGTRLTVL.

The chain carries TRBV6-5 and TRBJ2-3, with D perhaps matching TRBD2 (7 bases). The CDR3 has 16 amino acids. V was pared by 0 bases and J by 6 bases, with 16 bases between. Germline lookup yields CDR1 MNHEY and CDR2 SVGAGI. This chain's CDR3 is CASSYSAGGASDTQYF. The DNA of the CDR3 is TGTGCCAGCAGTTACTCGGCTGGGGGGGCCTCCGATACGCAGTATTTT.

This clonotype was detected many times. The chain uses TRBV29-1 and TRBJ1-5; D is uncertain. V lost 4 bases to trimming and J lost 4 bases, with 11 bases between them. This CDR3 has 13 amino acids. From germline, CDR1 is SQVTM and CDR2 ANQGSEA. DNA of the CDR3: TGCAGCGTTGGGGAGGGTCCTAATCAGCCCCAGCATTTT. This sequence encodes CSVGEGPNQPQHF.

This clonotype was counted many times. V is TRBV20-1 and J is TRBJ1-5; 7 positions agree with TRBD1. This CDR3 has 13 amino acids. Looked up from germline, CDR1 is DFQATT and CDR2 is SNEGSKA (reference sequence). Trimming took 8 bases from V and 4 from J; bases not matched to a gene: 8. CDR3 nucleotides: TGCAGTTTAACACAGGGGAGAAATCAGCCCCAGCATTTT. Translation: CSLTQGRNQPQHF.

Comment on this clonotype: Since a much larger clone is just one base distant, this may be a read error. The chain combines TRBV20-1 with TRBJ2-5; no firm D call. Germline V gives CDR1 DFQATT, CDR2 SNEGSKA (reference sequence). The CDR3 length is 11 residues. CDR3 amino acids: CSELVGEIQYF. As DNA, the CDR3 is TGCAGTGAGTTGGTTGGCGAGATCCAGTACTTC.

The sample holds a few counts of this clonotype. The genes are TRBV6-4 and TRBJ2-5; a possible D gene is TRBD2 (7 bases). From germline, CDR1 is MRHNA and CDR2 SNTAGT. The V gene lost 6 bases and the J gene lost 6 bases, with 17 bases spanning the gap. The CDR3 sequence is 14 residues long. The DNA of the CDR3 is TGTGCCAGCAGAGAGACGGGGGGCAAAAAGACCCAGTACTTC. Amino acid sequence: CASRETGGKKTQYF.

Points on this clonotype: This may stem from a read error, because a much larger clone lies one nucleotide away. The genes are TRBV5-8 and TRBJ1-2; unclear D gene. The ends were cut back, 2 bases at V and 12 bases at J, with 8 bases in the middle. The CDR3 is 10 residues long. Germline V gives CDR1 SGHTS, CDR2 YDEGEE. CDR3 amino acids: CASSFVGDTF. CDR3 DNA sequence: TGTGCCAGCAGCTTCGTCGGCGACACCTTC.

This clonotype turned up a few times. The V call is TRBV18, the J call TRBJ2-4; 11 nucleotides line up with TRBD1. The CDR3 runs to 18 residues. The V gene's germline CDR1 is KGHSH and CDR2 LQKENI. The junction had 6 bases not matched to a gene; V was cut back by 2 bases and J by 0 bases. CDR3 bases: TGTGCCAGCTCACCAAGGACAGGGGGCCAACTAGCCAAAAACATTCAGTACTTC. Translated: CASSPRTGGQLAKNIQYF. The whole variable domain, remainder taken from reference TRBV18 and TRBJ2-4, is NAGVMQNPRHLVRRRGQEARLRCSPMKGHSHVYWYRQLPEEGLKFMVYLQKENIIDESGMPKERFSAEFPKEGPSILRIQQVVRGDSAAYFCASSPRTGGQLAKNIQYFGAGTRLSVL.

This clonotype has at least ten counts. This sequence joins TRBV5-6 and TRBJ2-4; no clear D gene. Trimming shortened V by 5 bases and J by 0 bases, and 15 bases separated the two germline ends. CDR1 and CDR2 from the germline V gene are SGHDT and YYEEEE. The CDR3 has 16 amino acids. The CDR3 protein is CASSSGGNLAKNIQYF. DNA of the CDR3: TGTGCCAGCAGTTCCGGTGGCAACTTAGCCAAAAACATTCAGTACTTC. Supplemented by reference TRBV5-6 and TRBJ2-4, the full variable domain reads DAGVTQSPTHLIKTRGQQVTLRCSPKSGHDTVSWYQQALGQGPQFIFQYYEEEERQRGNFPDRFSGHQFPNYSSELNVNALLLGDSALYLCASSSGGNLAKNIQYFGAGTRLSVL.

This clonotype showed up just a few times. The chain employs TRBV29-1 and TRBJ2-7, with TRBD2 identical over 16 bases. This CDR3 comprises 16 residues. The trim removed 4 bases at V and 4 bases at J, leaving 7 bases unmatched. CDR1 is SQVTM, CDR2 ANQGSEA, per germline. This chain's CDR3 is CSVAPGLAGGPYEQYF. The DNA for the CDR3 is TGCAGCGTTGCCCCGGGACTAGCGGGAGGGCCTTACGAGCAGTACTTC.

In its sample, this clonotype was seen many times. V and J are TRBV20-1 and TRBJ2-5; D may be TRBD1 (6 bases). CDR1 and CDR2 (germline): DFQATT, SNEGSKA (reference sequence). The CDR3 extends over 16 amino acids. Trimming stripped 0 bases from V and 5 bases from J, with 19 bases between. CDR3 in amino acids: CSARDDNPGELETQYF. The DNA for the CDR3 is TGCAGTGCTAGAGATGATAATCCAGGGGAATTGGAGACCCAGTACTTC.

This clonotype came up many times. The chain joins TRBV5-1 to TRBJ2-1; D could derive from TRBD1 or TRBD2 (5 bases each). The germline gives CDR1 SGHRS, CDR2 YFSETQ. CDR3 length equals 15 residues. Trimming took 8 bases from V and 7 from J, leaving 22 bases between them. CDR3 in DNA: TGCGCCAGTACCCTAACTATCGTGGGGGAGAATGAGCAGTTCTTC. As protein: CASTLTIVGENEQFF.